The 32 T cell receptor beta chains below come from one sample, sequenced in a study of blood T cell repertoires in COVID-19. TCRdb's copy holds only in-frame clones and misses some; the assay was immunoSEQ multiplex PCR. The sample lists under 350,000 clones; roughly 91% were seen once. Sequenced input: PBMCs or T cells enriched from blood (not recorded which). The receptor source for this set is a woman in her sixties or seventies who had recovered from COVID-19.

The gene calls are TRBV6-5 and TRBJ2-7; 9 bases are shared with TRBD2. Germline CDR1 MNHEY, CDR2 SVGAGI. This CDR3 comprises 15 residues. V lost 10 bases, J lost 6 bases, and 16 bases stayed unmatched. The CDR3 DNA reads as TGTGCCACACAGAACAGGGCTAGCGGGGCTCGCGAGCAGTACTTC. Translated: CATQNRASGAREQYF.

The CDR3 DNA reads as TGTGCCTGGGGACTAGCAGTTGAGCAGTACTTC. It codes for CAWGLAVEQYF. The gene calls are TRBV30 and TRBJ2-7; TRBD2 agrees at 8 bases. From germline, CDR1 is GTSNPN and CDR2 SVGIG (reference sequence). Trimming at V came to 5 bases and at J to 7 bases, leaving 4 bases not matched to a gene. This CDR3 has 11 amino acids.

This CDR3 reads CASSNEGGARTGELFF. CDR3 coding DNA: TGTGCCAGCTCCAACGAGGGCGGGGCGAGGACCGGGGAGCTGTTTTTT. This chain links TRBV18 with TRBJ2-2; tentatively, D is TRBD2 (6 bases). In germline, CDR1 is KGHSH, CDR2 LQKENI. V lost 6 bases and J 5 bases, leaving 19 bases between the germline ends. The CDR3 has 16 amino acids.

The rearrangement links TRBV5-1 to TRBJ1-1, with 7 nucleotides matching TRBD1. Per the germline V gene, CDR1 is SGHRS and CDR2 is YFSETQ. The CDR3 length is 14 residues. J gave up 5 bases and V 1 base, and 5 bases lay outside the gene matches. For the CDR3, the DNA is TGCGCCAGCAGCTTGTCGGGACAGCAGACTGAAGCTTTCTTT. This encodes CASSLSGQQTEAFF.

The chain combines TRBV7-2 with TRBJ2-1; 9 bases line up with TRBD2. Germline V gene data show CDR1 as SGHTA and CDR2 as FQGNSA. This CDR3 region has 15 residues. V trimming: 3 bases; J trimming: 8 bases; junction bases outside the gene matches: 8. This CDR3 reads CASSFSAGGSHEQFF. CDR3 nucleotides: TGTGCCAGCAGCTTCTCAGCGGGAGGCTCCCATGAGCAGTTCTTC.

This clone is a singleton in its sample. This chain joins TRBV5-4 and TRBJ1-6, with 8 positions matching TRBD1. The CDR3 loop spans 17 amino acids. Germline lookup yields CDR1 SGHNT and CDR2 YYREEE (reference sequence). V was clipped by 4 bases and J by 2 bases; unmatched bases: 8. CDR3 region: CASSIGQGGTYNSPLHF. CDR3 coding DNA: TGTGCCAGCAGCATTGGACAGGGAGGGACCTATAATTCACCCCTCCACTTT.

This chain connects TRBV19 to TRBJ1-2, with a tentative D call TRBD1 (6 bases). CDR1 is LNHDA, CDR2 SQIVND, per germline (reference sequence). The CDR3 extends over 12 amino acids. Trimming cost V 5 bases and J 3 bases, with 7 bases left between them. This CDR3 is CASSRQDYGYTF. CDR3 in DNA: TGTGCCAGTAGTCGACAGGACTATGGCTACACCTTC.

The V and J genes are TRBV11-2 and TRBJ2-3; the match to TRBD2 covers 13 bases. V was pared by 3 bases and J by 0 bases, with 9 bases of the junction left unmatched. Germline V gene data show CDR1 as SGHAT and CDR2 as FQNNGV. CDR3 length: 19 amino acids. CDR3 nucleotide sequence: TGTGCCAGCAGCTTCGGGGGACTAGCGGGGCCCGGTAGCACAGATACGCAGTATTTT. The encoded protein is CASSFGGLAGPGSTDTQYF.

J is TRBJ1-4 and V is TRBV5-4; a weak D match, TRBD1 (5 bases). This CDR3 has 16 residues. V shed 2 bases and J shed 0 bases, with 11 bases lying between them. Germline assignment: CDR1 SGHNT and CDR2 YYREEE (reference sequence). This CDR3 is CASSFGAGATNEKLFF. CDR3 bases: TGTGCCAGCAGCTTTGGGGCGGGGGCAACTAATGAAAAACTGTTTTTT.

The chain recombines TRBV5-6 with TRBJ2-2; D gene uncertain. Looked up from germline, CDR1 is SGHDT and CDR2 is YYEEEE. Trimming removed 0 bases at V and 1 base at J, with 13 bases between. The CDR3 is 17 residues long. The CDR3 sequence: CASSLAAGQLNTGELFF. CDR3 in DNA: TGTGCCAGCAGCTTGGCCGCTGGCCAGTTGAACACCGGGGAGCTGTTTTTT.

This clone has just a few counts. The chain combines TRBV4-1 with TRBJ1-1, with a possible D match to TRBD1 (6 bases). The CDR3 runs to 14 residues. V was pared by 6 bases and J by 6 bases, with 17 bases between. CDR1 MGHRA and CDR2 YSYEKL come from the germline V gene. The CDR3 bases are TGCGCCAGCAGTTACAGGGTTATAGGCTCTGAAGCTTTCTTT. Translation: CASSYRVIGSEAFF.

The rearrangement joins TRBV28 to TRBJ1-4, with TRBD1 as a possible D gene (5 bases). Germline V gene data show CDR1 as MDHEN and CDR2 as SYDVKM. Trimming removed 11 bases from V and 5 bases from J, with 15 bases in between. The CDR3 runs to 13 residues. The CDR3 DNA follows: TGTGCCGCCGGTAGTGGGGGGAATGAAAAACTGTTTTTT. It translates to CAAGSGGNEKLFF.

The rearrangement joins TRBV5-1 to TRBJ2-1, with no clear D. CDR3 length equals 16 residues. V gave up 6 bases and J gave up 4 bases, with 20 bases separating them. Germline CDR1 SGHRS, CDR2 YFSETQ. In DNA, the CDR3 is TGCGCCAGCACCCCCCCAGAGGCCGAGCTATACAATGAGCAGTTCTTC. Translating gives CASTPPEAELYNEQFF.

The chain has TRBV4-1 and TRBJ2-2, with 14 nucleotides matching TRBD2. CDR1 and CDR2 from the germline V gene are MGHRA and YSYEKL. J lost 4 bases, V lost 4 bases, and 2 bases had no gene match. The CDR3 runs to 16 residues. The CDR3 nucleotides read TGCGCCAGCAGCCCGGGACTAGCGGGAGTCACCGGGGAGCTGTTTTTT. Translation: CASSPGLAGVTGELFF.

The CDR3 DNA sequence: TGTGCCAGCAGCTTGGCAGGAATCCCGCCCTACGAGCAGTACTTC. As protein: CASSLAGIPPYEQYF. The V gene is TRBV5-6, the J gene TRBJ2-7, with D unresolved. This CDR3 is built from 15 residues. Germline V gene sequence: CDR1 SGHDT, CDR2 YYEEEE. V lost 0 bases and J 2 bases, leaving 12 bases between the germline ends.

The V and J genes are TRBV6-5 and TRBJ2-3; 9 bases line up with TRBD2. The ends lost 2 bases at V and 5 bases at J; junction bases unmatched: 5. Germline V gene sequence: CDR1 MNHEY, CDR2 SVGAGI. The CDR3 spans 15 residues. The CDR3 loop is CASSYGGRAEDTQYF. The CDR3 DNA sequence: TGTGCCAGCAGTTACGGCGGGAGGGCCGAAGATACGCAGTATTTT.

The genes are TRBV13 and TRBJ2-3; 9 bases are shared with TRBD2. J was trimmed by 4 bases and V by 2 bases; bases with no gene match: 7. The CDR3 extends over 16 amino acids. Germline V lookup: CDR1 PRHDT, CDR2 FYEKMQ (reference sequence). CDR3 protein: CASSLSAGGPSDTQYF. As DNA, the CDR3 is TGTGCCAGCAGCTTATCGGCGGGGGGGCCCTCAGATACGCAGTATTTT.

CDR3 nucleotide sequence: TGTGCCAGCAGCCAACGACACCGGGGGGTTGGCACTGAAGCTTTCTTT. Amino acids: CASSQRHRGVGTEAFF. The rearrangement uses TRBV14 and TRBJ1-1; D may be TRBD1 (5 bases). Germline assignment: CDR1 SGHDN and CDR2 FVKESK. CDR3 length: 16 residues. Trimming took off 2 bases at V and 4 bases at J, with 17 bases between the two ends.

This chain links TRBV6-7 with TRBJ1-4; D not resolved. TRBV6-7 is annotated as an ORF whose role is uncertain. This CDR3 has 15 residues. The V and J ends lost 0 bases and 8 bases respectively, with 13 bases between them. This CDR3 is CASSYSETRMEKLFF. CDR3 bases: TGTGCCAGCAGTTACTCGGAGACGAGGATGGAAAAACTGTTTTTT.

The chain recombines TRBV12-5 with TRBJ2-1, with D possibly being TRBD1 (5 bases). CDR3 size: 12 residues. In germline, CDR1 is LGHNT, CDR2 FRNRAP. V lost 2 bases and J lost 13, with 12 bases in between. DNA of the CDR3: TGTGCTAGTGGTTTGCTAAAACAGGCACAGTTCTTC. Translated, it gives CASGLLKQAQFF.

The chain links TRBV3-1 (or the pseudogene TRBV3-2) to TRBJ2-1, with TRBD2 as a possible D gene (5 bases). The germline V gene has CDR1 LGHDT and CDR2 YNNKEL (reference sequence). The CDR3 spans 15 residues. V shed 6 bases and J shed 1 base, with 13 bases lying between them. The CDR3 protein is CASSRGGSSYNEQFF. CDR3 DNA: TGTGCCAGCAGTCGCGGAGGTTCTTCCTACAATGAGCAGTTCTTC.

The V call is TRBV19, the J call TRBJ2-1, with TRBD2 as a possible D gene (6 bases). The CDR3 is 15 amino acids. Germline CDR1 is LNHDA and CDR2 is SQIVND (reference sequence). Trimming shortened V by 3 bases and J by 6 bases, and 15 bases separated the two germline ends. CDR3 region: CASSIGLLGGNEQFF. CDR3 in DNA: TGTGCCAGTAGTATTGGTCTCTTGGGGGGCAATGAGCAGTTCTTC.

The chain carries TRBV6-5 and TRBJ1-1; 11 bases align to TRBD1. The V gene end was trimmed by 2 bases and the J gene end by 4 bases; junction bases not matched to a gene: 3. Germline-derived CDR1 and CDR2 are MNHEY and SVGAGI. The length of the CDR3 is 15 residues. This chain's CDR3 is CASSYGTGGSTEAFF. The CDR3 nucleotides are TGTGCCAGCAGTTACGGGACAGGGGGGAGCACTGAAGCTTTCTTT.

The rearrangement links TRBV6-5 to TRBJ2-7; weak D call: TRBD2 (6 bases). V lost 8 bases and J lost 5, with 19 bases in between. The CDR3 loop spans 14 amino acids. The germline gives CDR1 MNHEY, CDR2 SVGAGI. CDR3 sequence: CASWVRQQRDEQYF. The CDR3 DNA sequence: TGTGCCAGCTGGGTTCGTCAGCAGCGGGACGAGCAGTACTTC.

The chain couples TRBV28 to TRBJ1-5; D not resolved. The germline V gene has CDR1 MDHEN and CDR2 SYDVKM. The CDR3 loop spans 12 amino acids. The ends were cut back, 6 bases at V and 0 bases at J, with 3 bases in the middle. The CDR3 DNA sequence: TGTGCCAGCAGGGCTAGCAATCAGCCCCAGCATTTT. It codes for CASRASNQPQHF.

This clone has a handful of counts. The CDR3 DNA reads TGTGCCTGGAGTGTATCACCGCTAGCGGGGGGGGAGGAGCAGTACTTC. This encodes CAWSVSPLAGGEEQYF. The chain employs TRBV30 and TRBJ2-7, with 12 bases that match TRBD2. CDR3 size: 16 residues. The V segment lost 0 bases and the J segment 7 bases; nucleotides outside the gene matches: 10. The germline V gene encodes CDR1 GTSNPN and CDR2 SVGIG (reference sequence).

The V and J genes are TRBV9 and TRBJ2-1, with 9 bases lining up with TRBD1. Trimming at V came to 5 bases and at J to 4 bases, leaving 7 bases not matched to a gene. Germline CDR1 and CDR2: SGDLS and YYNGEE. The length of the CDR3 is 15 residues. The CDR3: CASSKDRGGYNEQFF. DNA of the CDR3: TGTGCCAGCAGTAAAGACAGGGGGGGTTACAATGAGCAGTTCTTC.

V gene TRBV2 combines with J gene TRBJ2-3, with TRBD2 matching 8 bases. Germline V gene data show CDR1 as SNHLY and CDR2 as FYNNEI. The junction had 5 bases not matched to a gene; V was cut back by 11 bases and J by 1 base. CDR3 length: 13 residues. This chain's CDR3 is CAGGLAGTDTQYF. CDR3 bases: TGTGCCGGAGGACTAGCCGGCACAGATACGCAGTATTTT.

CDR3 bases: TGTGCCAGTAGTCAAGGGGTTACTCAGCCCCAGCATTTT. This codes for CASSQGVTQPQHF. The genes are TRBV19 and TRBJ1-5; maybe TRBD1 (5 bases). This CDR3 region has 13 residues. Germline V gene sequence: CDR1 LNHDA, CDR2 SQIVND (reference sequence). The ends were cut back, 5 bases at V and 6 bases at J, with 11 bases in the middle. The full variable domain, its missing parts supplied by reference TRBV19 and TRBJ1-5, is DGGITQSPKYLFRKEGQNVTLSCEQNLNHDAMYWYRQDPGQGLRLIYYSQIVNDFQKGDIAEGYSVSREKKESFPLTVTSAQKNPTAFYLCASSQGVTQPQHFGDGTRLSIL.

The chain employs TRBV19 and TRBJ1-2, with D hard to call. The CDR3 covers 18 residues. Per the germline V gene, CDR1 is LNHDA and CDR2 is SQIVND (reference sequence). V shed 4 bases and J shed 5 bases, with 26 bases lying between them. The CDR3 DNA is TGTGCCAGTAGTAAAGGGAGGCTGGGCATCATTGGCGATTATGGCTACACCTTC. The encoded protein is CASSKGRLGIIGDYGYTF.

This chain joins TRBV7-2 and TRBJ1-6; D ambiguous. The ends were cut back, 5 bases at V and 10 bases at J, with 15 bases in the middle. CDR1 is SGHTA and CDR2 is FQGNSA in the germline V gene. The CDR3 length is 14 residues. CDR3 DNA sequence: TGTGCCAGCAGCCCTGTGCCAGGAAACTCACCCCTCCACTTT. It translates to CASSPVPGNSPLHF.

The rearrangement uses TRBV27 and TRBJ2-5, with D possibly TRBD1 on 5 matching bases. Germline CDR1 MNHEY, CDR2 SMNVEV (reference sequence). Deletions cut 2 bases from V and 2 bases from J, with 9 bases between. The CDR3 sequence is 14 residues long. CDR3 residues: CASSLDRGQETQYF. The CDR3 nucleotides are TGTGCCAGCAGTTTAGATAGGGGTCAAGAGACCCAGTACTTC.